The rows below give T cell receptor beta chains drawn from one sample of a study of persistence of HIV-infected CD4 T cells. These receptors' antigens are unknown. Assay: immunoSEQ multiplex PCR; the TCRdb copy retains only in-frame clones and omits some. Altogether 40,000 or so clones are present, around 89% being singletons, with the ten largest covering roughly 0.46%. Specimen: CD4+ T cells sorted from PBMCs after approximately 19-hour stimulation, collected from a patient who received antiretroviral therapy. The receptor source for this set is an adult woman with HIV who was CMV-seropositive. CDR3s leave out the opening cysteine and the closing phenylalanine or tryptophan. D genes are given only for firm matches.

CDR3 protein	V gene	D gene	CDR3 length	J gene
AISLGTATNYGYT	TRBV10-3	TRBD1	13	TRBJ1-2
AISAKTGATCEQY	TRBV10-3	TRBD1	13	TRBJ2-7
ASSYGGGNHQPQH	TRBV6-5	NA	13	TRBJ1-5
ATSRDFGNQETQY	TRBV15	NA	13	TRBJ2-5
ASSEIQENTEAF	TRBV3-1/TRBV3-2	NA	12	TRBJ1-1
ASSQGVNTEAF	TRBV27	NA	11	TRBJ1-1
ASSLIGQIYT	TRBV27	NA	10	TRBJ1-2
ASSSIPGAQETQY	TRBV18	NA	13	TRBJ2-5
ASSQEVIHLNYGYT	TRBV4-2	NA	14	TRBJ1-2
AWSRDRNSPGNQPQH	TRBV30	NA	15	TRBJ1-5
ASSIFQQGNYGYT	TRBV19	NA	13	TRBJ1-2
ASSPEAGSNQPQH	TRBV18	NA	13	TRBJ1-5
ASSALSTVPYEQY	TRBV2	NA	13	TRBJ2-7
ASRLGTGGWETQY	TRBV6-5	TRBD1	13	TRBJ2-5
SVTLFGGYEQY	TRBV29-1	NA	11	TRBJ2-7
ASSWGRAGELF	TRBV5-1	NA	11	TRBJ2-2
ASSPGTTNEKLF	TRBV2	NA	12	TRBJ1-4
ASSRNRGNQPQH	TRBV13	TRBD1	12	TRBJ1-5
ASSLDLVTTEQF	TRBV5-4	NA	12	TRBJ2-1
ASNQGPGIQY	TRBV12-3/TRBV12-4	NA	10	TRBJ2-4
ASSVHSPGATGELF	TRBV9	NA	14	TRBJ2-2
ASSPRGSGGAGTGELF	TRBV9	TRBD2	16	TRBJ2-2
ASSIATGTYGYT	TRBV19	NA	12	TRBJ1-2
ASSRLQHVNYGYT	TRBV6-5	NA	13	TRBJ1-2
ASSPPLGGSGNTIY	TRBV18	NA	14	TRBJ1-3
AWSLIDRGSSPLH	TRBV30	TRBD1	13	TRBJ1-6
ASSITSGGINTGELF	TRBV7-8	TRBD2	15	TRBJ2-2
ASSLLQGEKLF	TRBV5-6	NA	11	TRBJ1-4
ASKEGGQSNTEAF	TRBV6-5	NA	13	TRBJ1-1
ASTQGVHEQF	TRBV12-3/TRBV12-4	NA	10	TRBJ2-1
ASIFRGLGQETQY	TRBV5-5	NA	13	TRBJ2-5
AWSAVGGGSAAF	TRBV30	NA	12	TRBJ1-1
ASSLGQGANYGYT	TRBV5-8	TRBD1	13	TRBJ1-2
AWSVSSGKFYNSPLH	TRBV30	NA	15	TRBJ1-6
ATSRGGSWENYGYT	TRBV15	NA	14	TRBJ1-2
ASSIRRGTGVPEAF	TRBV19	TRBD1	14	TRBJ1-1
ASSPSGTQPQH	TRBV12-3/TRBV12-4	NA	11	TRBJ1-5
ASSLQGSTEAF	TRBV12-3/TRBV12-4	NA	11	TRBJ1-1
ASSYSLGQGLEQY	TRBV6-5	TRBD1	13	TRBJ2-7
ASSLEGRGGDEQF	TRBV5-4	TRBD2	13	TRBJ2-1
ASSPRGPNEKLF	TRBV18	NA	12	TRBJ1-4
ASSLQGANEKLF	TRBV4-1	NA	12	TRBJ1-4
ASSQWLAGTNTGELF	TRBV3-1/TRBV3-2	TRBD2	15	TRBJ2-2
ASRPGTGNSPLH	TRBV6-1	TRBD1	12	TRBJ1-6
ASTVLPNTGELF	TRBV2	NA	12	TRBJ2-2
ASRSGAWNTIY	TRBV12-3/TRBV12-4	NA	11	TRBJ1-3